This TCR beta chain was identified during a study of OX40 agonist ivuxolimab in advanced cancers. Study summary: From 23 to 79 years was the age range, with a mean of approximately 63 years, and 65% to 90% were male. Earlier anti-PD-1, anti-PD-L1 or anti-CTLA-4 therapy was permitted; 35% to 50% had received some.

Assay used: immunoSEQ multiplex PCR; TCRdb lists only in-frame clones, some missing. The sample has 66,000 or so clones; less than 85% are singletons. The source of this sequence is an adult with an advanced solid tumor such as melanoma, head and neck, liver or kidney cancer. Material: CD4+ or CD8+ T cells sorted from blood, obtained in a trial of the OX40 agonist ivuxolimab.

The CDR3 loop reads CASTLQGADTEAFF. The CDR3 DNA reads as TGTGCCAGCACCTTACAGGGGGCGGACACTGAAGCTTTCTTT. V usage is TRBV28 and J usage is TRBJ1-1; 9 nucleotides align to TRBD1. The CDR3 covers 14 residues. Germline CDR1 MDHEN, CDR2 SYDVKM. With 7 bases clipped from V and 3 bases from J, the junction kept 6 bases outside the gene matches.